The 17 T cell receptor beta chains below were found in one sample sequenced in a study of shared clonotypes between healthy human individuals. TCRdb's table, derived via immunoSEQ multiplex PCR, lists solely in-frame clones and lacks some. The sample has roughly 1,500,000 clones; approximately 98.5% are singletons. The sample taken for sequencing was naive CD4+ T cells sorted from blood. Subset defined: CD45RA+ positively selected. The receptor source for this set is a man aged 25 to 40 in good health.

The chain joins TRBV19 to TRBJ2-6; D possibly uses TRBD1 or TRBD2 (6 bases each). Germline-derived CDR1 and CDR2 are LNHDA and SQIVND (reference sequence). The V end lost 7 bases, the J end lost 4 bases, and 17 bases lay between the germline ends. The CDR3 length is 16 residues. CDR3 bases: TGTGCCAGTACCCAGTGGGGGGCCGGCGGGGCCAACGTCCTGACTTTC. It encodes CASTQWGAGGANVLTF.

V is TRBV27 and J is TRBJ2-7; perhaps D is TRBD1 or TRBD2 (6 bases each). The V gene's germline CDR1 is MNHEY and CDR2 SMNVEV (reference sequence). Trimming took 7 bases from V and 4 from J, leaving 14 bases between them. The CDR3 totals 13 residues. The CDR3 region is CASTPWGAYEQYF. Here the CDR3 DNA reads TGTGCCAGCACCCCCTGGGGGGCTTACGAGCAGTACTTC.

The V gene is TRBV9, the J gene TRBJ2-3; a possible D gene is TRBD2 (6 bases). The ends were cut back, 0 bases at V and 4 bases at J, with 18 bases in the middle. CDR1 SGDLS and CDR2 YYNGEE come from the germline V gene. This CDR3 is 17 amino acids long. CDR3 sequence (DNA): TGTGCCAGCAGCGTAGGCCCGGGACTTGGGGCTGCAGATACGCAGTATTTT. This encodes CASSVGPGLGAADTQYF.

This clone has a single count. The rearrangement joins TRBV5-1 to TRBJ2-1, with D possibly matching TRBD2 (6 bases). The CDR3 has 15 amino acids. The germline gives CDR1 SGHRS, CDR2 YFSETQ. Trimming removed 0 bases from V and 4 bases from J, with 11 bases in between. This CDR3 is CASSLDGTPYNEQFF. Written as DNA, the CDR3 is TGCGCCAGCAGCTTGGATGGGACTCCGTACAATGAGCAGTTCTTC.

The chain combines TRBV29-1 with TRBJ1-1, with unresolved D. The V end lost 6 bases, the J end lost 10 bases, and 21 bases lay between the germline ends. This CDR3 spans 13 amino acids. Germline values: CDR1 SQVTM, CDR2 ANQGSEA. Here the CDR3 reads CSVYETMPGRAFF. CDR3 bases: TGCAGCGTCTATGAGACAATGCCCGGGAGAGCTTTCTTT.

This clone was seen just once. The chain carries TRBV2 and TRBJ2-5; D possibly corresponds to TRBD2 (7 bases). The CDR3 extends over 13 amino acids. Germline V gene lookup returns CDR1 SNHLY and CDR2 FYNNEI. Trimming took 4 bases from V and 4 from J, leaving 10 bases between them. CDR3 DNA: TGTGCCAGCAGTGTAGGGGGGGGAGAGACCCAGTACTTC. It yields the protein CASSVGGGETQYF. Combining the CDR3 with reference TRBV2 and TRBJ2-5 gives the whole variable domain EPEVTQTPSHQVTQMGQEVILRCVPISNHLYFYWYRQILGQKVEFLVSFYNNEISEKSEIFDDQFSVERPDGSNFTLKIRSTKLEDSAMYFCASSVGGGETQYFGPGTRLLVL.

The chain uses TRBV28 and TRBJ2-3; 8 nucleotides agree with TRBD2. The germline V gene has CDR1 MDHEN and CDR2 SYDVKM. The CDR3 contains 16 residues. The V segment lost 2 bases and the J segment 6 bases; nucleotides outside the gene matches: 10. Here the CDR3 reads CASSLAAGVVADTQYF. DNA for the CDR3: TGTGCCAGCAGTTTAGCAGCGGGAGTCGTGGCGGATACGCAGTATTTT. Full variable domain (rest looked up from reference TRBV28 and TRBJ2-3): DVKVTQSSRYLVKRTGEKVFLECVQDMDHENMFWYRQDPGLGLRLIYFSYDVKMKEKGDIPEGYSVSREKKERFSLILESASTNQTSMYLCASSLAAGVVADTQYFGPGTRLTVL.

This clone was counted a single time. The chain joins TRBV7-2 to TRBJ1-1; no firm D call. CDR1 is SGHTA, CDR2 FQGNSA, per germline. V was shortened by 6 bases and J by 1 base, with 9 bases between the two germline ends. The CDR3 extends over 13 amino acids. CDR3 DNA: TGTGCCAGCAGATTCAGTTCGAACACTGAAGCTTTCTTT. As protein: CASRFSSNTEAFF.

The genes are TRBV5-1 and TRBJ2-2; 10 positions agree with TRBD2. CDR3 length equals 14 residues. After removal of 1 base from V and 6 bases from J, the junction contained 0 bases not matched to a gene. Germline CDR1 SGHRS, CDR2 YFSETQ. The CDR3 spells CASSLTSGAGELFF. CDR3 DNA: TGCGCCAGCAGCTTGACTAGCGGGGCCGGGGAGCTGTTTTTT.

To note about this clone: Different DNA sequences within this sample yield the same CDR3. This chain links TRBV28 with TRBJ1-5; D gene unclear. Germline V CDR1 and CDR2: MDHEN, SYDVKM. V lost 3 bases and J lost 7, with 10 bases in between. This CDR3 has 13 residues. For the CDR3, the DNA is TGTGCCAGCAGTTTTCGGGTGAACCAGCCCCAGCATTTT. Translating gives CASSFRVNQPQHF.

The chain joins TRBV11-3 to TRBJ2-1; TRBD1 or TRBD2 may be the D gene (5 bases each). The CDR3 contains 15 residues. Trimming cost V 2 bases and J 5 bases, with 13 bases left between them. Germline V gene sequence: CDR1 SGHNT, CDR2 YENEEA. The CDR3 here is CASSLSYGDHNEQFF. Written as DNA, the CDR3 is TGTGCCAGCAGCTTATCTTACGGGGACCACAATGAGCAGTTCTTC. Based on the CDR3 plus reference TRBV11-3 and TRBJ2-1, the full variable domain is EAGVVQSPRYKIIEKKQPVAFWCNPISGHNTLYWYLQNLGQGPELLIRYENEEAVDDSQLPKDRFSAERLKGVDSTLKIQPAELGDSAVYLCASSLSYGDHNEQFFGPGTRLTVL.

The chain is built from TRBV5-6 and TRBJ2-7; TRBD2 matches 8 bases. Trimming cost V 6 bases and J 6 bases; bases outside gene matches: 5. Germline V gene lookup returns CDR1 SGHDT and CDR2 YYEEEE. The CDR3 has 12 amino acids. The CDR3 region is CASTPRGGEQYF. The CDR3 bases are TGTGCCAGCACCCCCCGGGGGGGCGAGCAGTACTTC.

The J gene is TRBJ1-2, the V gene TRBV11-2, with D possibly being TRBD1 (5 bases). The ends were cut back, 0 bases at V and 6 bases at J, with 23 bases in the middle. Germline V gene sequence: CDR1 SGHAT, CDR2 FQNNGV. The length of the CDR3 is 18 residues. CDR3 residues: CASSLDPGRGLRTNGYTF. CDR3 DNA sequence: TGTGCCAGCAGCTTAGATCCTGGGAGGGGACTCCGGACAAATGGCTACACCTTC. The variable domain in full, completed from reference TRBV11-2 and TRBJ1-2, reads EAGVAQSPRYKIIEKRQSVAFWCNPISGHATLYWYQQILGQGPKLLIQFQNNGVVDDSQLPKDRFSAERLKGVDSTLKIQPAKLEDSAVYLCASSLDPGRGLRTNGYTFGSGTRLTVV.

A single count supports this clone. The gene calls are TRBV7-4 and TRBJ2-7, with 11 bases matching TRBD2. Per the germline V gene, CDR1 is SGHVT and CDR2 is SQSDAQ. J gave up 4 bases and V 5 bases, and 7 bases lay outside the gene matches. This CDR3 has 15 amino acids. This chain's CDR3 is CASSSRTSGPYEQYF. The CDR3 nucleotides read TGTGCCAGCAGCAGCCGGACTAGCGGGCCATACGAGCAGTACTTC.

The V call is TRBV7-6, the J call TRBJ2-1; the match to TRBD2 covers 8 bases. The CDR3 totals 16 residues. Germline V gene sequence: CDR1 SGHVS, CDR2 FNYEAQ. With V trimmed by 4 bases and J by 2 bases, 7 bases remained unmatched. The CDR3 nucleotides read TGTGCCAGCAGCTCTTTAGCGGGAACCCCCTACAATGAGCAGTTCTTC. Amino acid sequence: CASSSLAGTPYNEQFF.

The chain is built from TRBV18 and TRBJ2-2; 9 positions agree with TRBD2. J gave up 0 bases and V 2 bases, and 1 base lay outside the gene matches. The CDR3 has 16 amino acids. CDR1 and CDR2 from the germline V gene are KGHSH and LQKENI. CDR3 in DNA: TGTGCCAGCTCACCAATAGCGGGGGCGAACACCGGGGAGCTGTTTTTT. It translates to CASSPIAGANTGELFF.

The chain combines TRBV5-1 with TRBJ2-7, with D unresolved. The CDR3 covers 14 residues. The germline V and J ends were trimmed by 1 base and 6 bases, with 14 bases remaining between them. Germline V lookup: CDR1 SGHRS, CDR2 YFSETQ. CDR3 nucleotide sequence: TGCGCCAGCAGCTTGAGGCAGGCCCTCGTCGAGCAGTACTTC. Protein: CASSLRQALVEQYF. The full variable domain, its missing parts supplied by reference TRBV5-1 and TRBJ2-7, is KAGVTQTPRYLIKTRGQQVTLSCSPISGHRSVSWYQQTPGQGLQFLFEYFSETQRNKGNFPGRFSGRQFSNSRSEMNVSTLELGDSALYLCASSLRQALVEQYFGPGTRLTVT.